One TCR beta chain is described in this entry. These data belong to a study of blood T cell repertoires in COVID-19. The repertoire was sequenced with immunoSEQ multiplex PCR; TCRdb's copy has only in-frame clones and lacks some. The data show under 150,000 clones, around 82% seen once. Trimming pared 4 bases from V and 6 bases from J, leaving 8 bases between. CDR1 and CDR2 from the germline V gene are SGHAT and FQNNGV. The CDR3 is 12 amino acids. The V gene is TRBV11-2, the J gene TRBJ2-3; the D gene is possibly TRBD2 (5 bases). Input material: PBMCs or T cells enriched from blood (not recorded which). The TCR sequence derives from a man aged 50 or older in a cohort exposed to, infected with or recovered from COVID-19 (not recorded which). CDR3 nucleotides: TGTGCCAGCAGCTCCCGAGGGGATACGCAGTATTTT. Translating it yields CASSSRGDTQYF. The full variable domain, completed using reference TRBV11-2 and TRBJ2-3, is EAGVAQSPRYKIIEKRQSVAFWCNPISGHATLYWYQQILGQGPKLLIQFQNNGVVDDSQLPKDRFSAERLKGVDSTLKIQPAKLEDSAVYLCASSSRGDTQYFGPGTRLTVL.